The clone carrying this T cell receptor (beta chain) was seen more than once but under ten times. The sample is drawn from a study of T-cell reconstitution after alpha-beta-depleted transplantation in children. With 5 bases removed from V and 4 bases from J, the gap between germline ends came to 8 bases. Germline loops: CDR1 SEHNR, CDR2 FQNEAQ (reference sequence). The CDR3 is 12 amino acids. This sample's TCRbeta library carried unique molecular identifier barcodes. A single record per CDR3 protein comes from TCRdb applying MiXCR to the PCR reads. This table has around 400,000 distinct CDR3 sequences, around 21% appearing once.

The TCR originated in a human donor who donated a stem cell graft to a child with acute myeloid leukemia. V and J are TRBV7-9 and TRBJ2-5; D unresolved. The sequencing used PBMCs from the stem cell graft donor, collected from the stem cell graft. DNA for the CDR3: TGTGCCAGCAGCCTGATGTCAGAGACCCAGTACTTC. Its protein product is CASSLMSETQYF.